These T cell receptor beta chains were read from a single sample in a study of blood T cell repertoires in COVID-19. This table comes from immunoSEQ multiplex PCR, and its TCRdb copy is limited to in-frame clones, with some not included. The top ten clones hold about 11% of a sample with over 130,000 clones, more than 80% of them seen once. Sequences were obtained from peripheral blood. All receptors derive from a woman over 75 with acute or convalescent COVID-19. Each CDR3 is given with its conserved first and last residue. A D gene is named only where the DNA matches it firmly. For some rows the clone size is stated as once, few or many, or as a class when expanded; others skip it.

D: -; J: TRBJ1-2; V: TRBV14; size: -; DNA: TGTGCCAGCAGCCTCACCGGGACATTCTATGGCTACACCTTC; CDR3: CASSLTGTFYGYTF
D: -; J: TRBJ1-1; V: TRBV2; size: -; DNA: TGTGCCAGCAGGAGGGAGGGGATGAACACTGAAGCTTTCTTT; CDR3: CASRREGMNTEAFF
D: -; J: TRBJ1-2; V: TRBV6-2/TRBV6-3; size: once; DNA: TGTGCCAGCAGTCAACAGGGTAACTATGGCTACACCTTC; CDR3: CASSQQGNYGYTF
D: TRBD1; J: TRBJ1-6; V: TRBV7-9; size: once; DNA: TGTGCCAGCAGCCCCGGGACAGGGGTTTCACCCCTCCACTTT; CDR3: CASSPGTGVSPLHF
D: -; J: TRBJ2-2; V: TRBV18; size: -; DNA: TGTGCCAGCTCATCAGTGCGGGGGCTCAGGATCGGGGAGCTGTTTTTT; CDR3: CASSSVRGLRIGELFF
D: TRBD2; J: TRBJ2-5; V: TRBV2; size: -; DNA: TGTGCCAGCAGTCCTCGTAGCGGGGGGCTAAAAGAGACCCAGTACTTC; CDR3: CASSPRSGGLKETQYF
D: -; J: TRBJ1-2; V: TRBV30; size: -; DNA: TGTGCCTGGAGTGTACAGGCCTCCTATGGCTACACCTTC; CDR3: CAWSVQASYGYTF
D: TRBD1; J: TRBJ1-2; V: TRBV7-9; size: -; DNA: TGTGCCAGCAGCTTAGTACAGGGGTACTATGGCTACACCTTC; CDR3: CASSLVQGYYGYTF
D: -; J: TRBJ1-6; V: TRBV18; size: -; DNA: TGTGCCAGCTCGCAACAGAACACCTATAATTCACCCCTCCACTTT; CDR3: CASSQQNTYNSPLHF
D: TRBD2; J: TRBJ2-7; V: TRBV27; size: -; DNA: TGTGCCAGCAGTCCCTGGACTAGCGGGGTAGGCGGGCAGTACTTC; CDR3: CASSPWTSGVGGQYF
D: TRBD2; J: TRBJ2-2; V: TRBV6-6; size: -; DNA: TGTGCCAGCAGTCGACCGACTAGCGGGGAGTTCGCGAACACCGGGGAGCTGTTTTTT; CDR3: CASSRPTSGEFANTGELFF
D: -; J: TRBJ2-2; V: TRBV7-3; size: -; DNA: TGTGCCAGCAGCTTAACGGCGGGGGCCGCACCCGGGGAGCTGTTTTTT; CDR3: CASSLTAGAAPGELFF
D: TRBD1; J: TRBJ1-1; V: TRBV5-1; size: -; DNA: TGCGCCAGCAGTCCGGCGGGTCAGACAGGGGGGCGCACTGAAGCTTTCTTT; CDR3: CASSPAGQTGGRTEAFF
D: -; J: TRBJ1-1; V: TRBV5-1; size: once; DNA: TGCGCCAGCAGCCCTCATCGGTCGCTTGAAGCTTTCTTT; CDR3: CASSPHRSLEAFF
D: -; J: TRBJ1-2; V: TRBV2; size: -; DNA: TGTGCCAGCAGTTTACAGGGATCTGGCTACACCTTC; CDR3: CASSLQGSGYTF
D: TRBD1; J: TRBJ1-1; V: TRBV5-1; size: -; DNA: TGCGCCAGCAGCTCCGACAGGGGTATCACTGAAGCTTTCTTT; CDR3: CASSSDRGITEAFF
D: TRBD2; J: TRBJ2-5; V: TRBV10-2; size: -; DNA: TGCGCCAGCAGTGAGTCAACTAGCGGGGGGGAGACCCAGTACTTC; CDR3: CASSESTSGGETQYF
D: -; J: TRBJ1-5; V: TRBV10-1; size: -; DNA: TGCGCCAGCAGTGAGATCAGGGGTCAGCCCCAGCATTTT; CDR3: CASSEIRGQPQHF
D: -; J: TRBJ1-2; V: TRBV19; size: -; DNA: TGTGCCAGTAGTAGAATCCAGGGTGATGGCTACACCTTC; CDR3: CASSRIQGDGYTF
D: -; J: TRBJ1-4; V: TRBV9; size: -; DNA: TGTGCCAGCAGCTTCAGGGGCACAACTAATGAAAAACTGTTTTTT; CDR3: CASSFRGTTNEKLFF
D: TRBD1; J: TRBJ1-3; V: TRBV6-6; size: -; DNA: TGTGCCAGCGGCCGACAGGGGGATGGAAACACCATATATTTT; CDR3: CASGRQGDGNTIYF
D: TRBD1; J: TRBJ1-2; V: TRBV7-3; size: -; DNA: TGTGCCAGCAGCTTAACGGTTGAGGGGGCGCGTCATGGCTACACCTTC; CDR3: CASSLTVEGARHGYTF
D: TRBD1; J: TRBJ1-6; V: TRBV5-1; size: -; DNA: TGCGCCAGCAGCCCACTTGACAGGGCCGCCTATAATTCACCCCTCCACTTT; CDR3: CASSPLDRAAYNSPLHF
D: -; J: TRBJ1-1; V: TRBV30; size: -; DNA: TGTGCCTGGAGTGGGGCGGACTACACAAAATCTAACACTGAAGCTTTCTTT; CDR3: CAWSGADYTKSNTEAFF
D: -; J: TRBJ2-2; V: TRBV11-3; size: few; DNA: TGTGCCAGCAGCTTTAGTTCCGGGGAGCTGTTTTTT; CDR3: CASSFSSGELFF
D: -; J: TRBJ1-2; V: TRBV2; size: -; DNA: TGTGCCAGCTTCAACGGGTTCTCTGAGATCAACTATGGCTACACCTTC; CDR3: CASFNGFSEINYGYTF
D: -; J: TRBJ2-7; V: TRBV19; size: few; DNA: TGTGCCAGTAGCCAGGGATTCTACGAGCAGTACTTC; CDR3: CASSQGFYEQYF
D: -; J: TRBJ2-7; V: TRBV18; size: once; DNA: TGTGCCAGCTCACCACGCTCCCAGGGAAATAGCGAGCAGTACTTC; CDR3: CASSPRSQGNSEQYF
D: -; J: TRBJ1-1; V: TRBV7-3; size: -; DNA: TGTGCCAGCGGAGCGAGGAGAAACACTGAAGCTTTCTTT; CDR3: CASGARRNTEAFF
D: -; J: TRBJ1-1; V: TRBV12-3/TRBV12-4; size: once; DNA: TGTGCCAGCAGTTTTTGGGCGGAAGCTTTCTTT; CDR3: CASSFWAEAFF
D: -; J: TRBJ1-1; V: TRBV3-1/TRBV3-2; size: -; DNA: TGTGCCAGCAGCCGCTTCGGGGGGGAAACTGAAGCTTTCTTT; CDR3: CASSRFGGETEAFF
D: TRBD2; J: TRBJ2-1; V: TRBV7-6; size: -; DNA: TGTGCCAGCAGCGACCTTAGCGGGGGGGCTATTTCCTACAATGAGCAGTTCTTC; CDR3: CASSDLSGGAISYNEQFF
D: -; J: TRBJ1-2; V: TRBV29-1; size: -; DNA: TGCAGCGCGTCGGCGGGGGCGGACTATGGCTACACCTTC; CDR3: CSASAGADYGYTF
D: -; J: TRBJ2-3; V: TRBV5-1; size: -; DNA: TGCGCCAGCAGCGTTACAAGGGCCGGGGGCACAGATACGCAGTATTTT; CDR3: CASSVTRAGGTDTQYF
D: -; J: TRBJ2-2; V: TRBV2; size: -; DNA: TGTGCCAGCAGTGTGGAGGCCACCGGGGAGCTGTTTTTT; CDR3: CASSVEATGELFF
D: TRBD1; J: TRBJ1-2; V: TRBV19; size: -; DNA: TGTGCCAGTACAGATACGAGGGGGCCCTATGGCTACACCTTC; CDR3: CASTDTRGPYGYTF
D: -; J: TRBJ2-4; V: TRBV11-2; size: -; DNA: TGTGCCAGCAGCTTGATGGGGCCTCTAAACATTCAGTACTTC; CDR3: CASSLMGPLNIQYF
D: -; J: TRBJ1-1; V: TRBV7-2; size: -; DNA: TGTGCCAGCAGCTTCCAATCTACGACAAACACTGAAGCTTTCTTT; CDR3: CASSFQSTTNTEAFF
D: -; J: TRBJ1-2; V: TRBV30; size: -; DNA: TGTGCCTGGAGGGACACATGGAACTATGGCTACACCTTC; CDR3: CAWRDTWNYGYTF
D: -; J: TRBJ2-6; V: TRBV6-5; size: -; DNA: TGTGCCAGCAGTTCGCGGACAGCCTCTGGGGCCAACGTCCTGACTTTC; CDR3: CASSSRTASGANVLTF
D: TRBD2; J: TRBJ2-3; V: TRBV5-1; size: -; DNA: TGCGCCAGCAGCTTGGGAAGCGGGGGGGAAACAGATACGCAGTATTTT; CDR3: CASSLGSGGETDTQYF
D: TRBD1; J: TRBJ1-6; V: TRBV18; size: -; DNA: TGTGCCAGCTCACGCGACAGGGCGTCCTATAATTCACCCCTCCACTTT; CDR3: CASSRDRASYNSPLHF
D: -; J: TRBJ2-7; V: TRBV5-4; size: -; DNA: TGTGCCAGCAGCTTGTATGGGGGGGCTTACGAGCAGTACTTC; CDR3: CASSLYGGAYEQYF
D: TRBD1; J: TRBJ1-2; V: TRBV10-3; size: -; DNA: TGTGCCATCAGTGAGTCGACAGGGGGTAACTATGGCTACACCTTC; CDR3: CAISESTGGNYGYTF
D: TRBD1; J: TRBJ1-2; V: TRBV29-1; size: -; DNA: TGCAGCGTTGTGACAGGGGGCCGAGGCTACACCTTC; CDR3: CSVVTGGRGYTF
D: TRBD1; J: TRBJ1-2; V: TRBV29-1; size: -; DNA: TGCAGCGCCGATAAGTCGACAGGGGAGGGCGGCTACACCTTC; CDR3: CSADKSTGEGGYTF
D: -; J: TRBJ2-2; V: TRBV5-5; size: -; DNA: TGTGCCAGCAGCTCCCCGGCAGGTACCGGGGAGCTGTTTTTT; CDR3: CASSSPAGTGELFF
D: TRBD1; J: TRBJ2-1; V: TRBV11-3; size: -; DNA: TGTGCCAGCAGCCCCCGGGACAGGTTCAATGAGCAGTTCTTC; CDR3: CASSPRDRFNEQFF
D: TRBD1; J: TRBJ2-7; V: TRBV29-1; size: -; DNA: TGCAGCGTTGTTTTTTCAGGACAGGGTAGCTCCTACGAGCAGTACTTC; CDR3: CSVVFSGQGSSYEQYF
D: TRBD2; J: TRBJ2-5; V: TRBV29-1; size: -; DNA: TGCAGCGCCCTGGGTGGCGGGGGGGAACAAGAGACCCAGTACTTC; CDR3: CSALGGGGEQETQYF
D: -; J: TRBJ2-6; V: TRBV6-6; size: few; DNA: TGTGCCAGCAGTCCCCGGGGGAGGACAACCAGCTCTGGGGCCAACGTCCTGACTTTC; CDR3: CASSPRGRTTSSGANVLTF
D: TRBD2; J: TRBJ2-5; V: TRBV7-2; size: -; DNA: TGTGCCAGCAGCTTAGCTCACGCGGGGGTGGGAGAGACCCAGTACTTC; CDR3: CASSLAHAGVGETQYF
D: -; J: TRBJ2-7; V: TRBV5-6; size: -; DNA: TGTGCCAGCAGCCTGACCCCACAGGGGAGGTCACACGAGCAGTACTTC; CDR3: CASSLTPQGRSHEQYF
D: -; J: TRBJ1-1; V: TRBV5-4; size: -; DNA: TGTGCCAGCAGCCAGGGGTTGAACACTGAAGCTTTCTTT; CDR3: CASSQGLNTEAFF
D: -; J: TRBJ2-6; V: TRBV9; size: -; DNA: TGTGCCAGCAGCGCGCGAGGGGGAGCTGGGGCCAACGTCCTGACTTTC; CDR3: CASSARGGAGANVLTF